These 28 T cell receptor beta chains came from one sample sequenced in a study of T cells in Graves' hyperthyroidism and ophthalmopathy. TCR beta CDR3 region amplification was performed from RNA transcripts. HTBI primers were the set used in a first-round RT-PCR of the TCR CDR3. TCRdb itself ran the multiplex PCR reads through MiXCR, one entry per CDR3 protein. The profile covers hundreds of thousands of distinct CDR3 sequences, with 35% to 40% appearing a single time and 7.5% to 9.5% taken by the ten largest. Sample: blood. Every receptor here comes from a man aged 18 to 30 with Graves' hyperthyroidism.

The gene calls are TRBV12-5 and TRBJ2-5; D possibly corresponds to TRBD1 (5 bases). Germline CDR1 reads LGHNT; CDR2 reads FRNRAP. The CDR3 runs to 13 residues. V gave up 6 bases and J gave up 5 bases, with 13 bases separating them. The CDR3 sequence is CASGPTEYETQYF. The CDR3 DNA is TGTGCTAGTGGGCCGACAGAGTATGAGACCCAGTACTTC.

This chain connects TRBV6-5 to TRBJ2-5; D is possibly TRBD1 (6 bases). Per the germline V gene, CDR1 is MNHEY and CDR2 is SVGAGI. The CDR3 has 16 amino acids. The V end was cut by 4 bases, the J end by 4 bases, with 19 bases between. CDR3 protein: CASSSPGVGGPETQYF. CDR3 sequence (DNA): TGTGCCAGCAGTTCCCCAGGTGTTGGGGGCCCAGAGACCCAGTACTTC.

The rearrangement links TRBV29-1 to TRBJ2-7; 8 nucleotides agree with TRBD1. CDR1 SQVTM and CDR2 ANQGSEA come from the germline V gene. The CDR3 contains 13 residues. With V trimmed by 6 bases and J by 7 bases, 11 bases remained unmatched. The DNA of the CDR3 is TGCAGCGTCGAGACAGGGGATTTCGGGGAGCAGTACTTC. The encoded protein is CSVETGDFGEQYF.

This clonotype was counted many times. This rearrangement joins TRBV7-8 to TRBJ1-2, with 8 bases identical to TRBD1. The CDR3 length is 14 residues. V gave up 4 bases and J gave up 6 bases; unmatched junction bases: 7. Germline loops: CDR1 SGHVS, CDR2 FQNEAQ. The CDR3 is CASSSLDRGHGYTF. CDR3 DNA: TGTGCCAGCAGCTCCCTAGACAGGGGACATGGCTACACCTTC.

The V gene is TRBV5-1, the J gene TRBJ2-2; D call uncertain. Trimming took 6 bases from V and 4 from J, leaving 19 bases between them. There are 16 residues in the CDR3. From germline, CDR1 is SGHRS and CDR2 YFSETQ. CDR3 protein: CASTAALGHITGELFF. CDR3 coding DNA: TGCGCCAGCACCGCTGCCCTGGGCCACATCACCGGGGAGCTGTTTTTT.

This clonotype has at least ten counts. J is TRBJ1-5 and V is TRBV19; TRBD1 agrees at 11 bases. Unmatched junction bases numbered 7, after V lost 3 bases and J lost 6 bases. Germline-derived CDR1 and CDR2 are LNHDA and SQIVND (reference sequence). The CDR3 is 16 amino acids. The CDR3 sequence is CASSMRSGTGGQPQHF. The CDR3 nucleotides are TGTGCCAGTAGTATGCGCAGCGGGACAGGGGGTCAGCCCCAGCATTTT.

The V and J genes are TRBV5-6 and TRBJ1-1; D perhaps matches TRBD1 (5 bases). Looked up from germline, CDR1 is SGHDT and CDR2 is YYEEEE. This CDR3 has 16 amino acids. Trimming stripped 4 bases from V and 1 base from J, with 17 bases between. As DNA, the CDR3 is TGTGCCAGCAGCCCTTCCGGGGCGTATGAGAACACTGAAGCTTTCTTT. This sequence encodes CASSPSGAYENTEAFF.

V and J are TRBV7-2 and TRBJ1-1; D not resolved. Per the germline V gene, CDR1 is SGHTA and CDR2 is FQGNSA. Trimming cost V 6 bases and J 10 bases, with 15 bases left between them. The CDR3 runs 12 residues. CDR3 DNA: TGTGCCAGCAGTTCCCTATCGTCGGGAGCTTTCTTT. Encoded protein: CASSSLSSGAFF.

This clonotype was seen repeatedly, ten times or more. The V gene is TRBV5-1, the J gene TRBJ1-6, with a tentative D call TRBD1 (6 bases). Trimming left V 0 bases short and J 5 bases short, with 15 bases between. The length of the CDR3 is 17 residues. CDR1 is SGHRS, CDR2 YFSETQ, per germline. CDR3 sequence reads: CASSLGRTEGNNSPLHF. The CDR3 DNA sequence: TGCGCCAGCAGCTTGGGTCGGACAGAGGGTAATAATTCACCCCTCCACTTT.

To note about this clonotype: One base away lies a much larger clone, so this may be a sequencing read error. The chain couples TRBV12-3 or TRBV12-4 to TRBJ2-2; the D gene is possibly TRBD1 (5 bases). This CDR3 is 13 amino acids long. The V and J ends lost 7 bases and 6 bases respectively, with 12 bases between them. In nucleotides, the CDR3 is TGTGCCAGCAATTTCGGCAGGGCCGGGGAGCTGTTTTTT. It specifies CASNFGRAGELFF.

In this sample, this clonotype turned up many times. The chain combines TRBV6-5 with TRBJ1-5; perhaps TRBD1 as D (6 bases). CDR3 length: 14 residues. V lost 8 bases to trimming and J lost 5 bases, with 16 bases between them. Germline V gene data show CDR1 as MNHEY and CDR2 as SVGAGI. CDR3 sequence reads: CASSMAGVDQPQHF. CDR3 nucleotide sequence: TGTGCCAGCTCAATGGCAGGGGTGGATCAGCCCCAGCATTTT.

This clonotype was seen more than once but under ten times. This chain joins TRBV2 and TRBJ1-1; D not certain. The CDR3 is made up of 14 amino acids. Germline CDR1 SNHLY, CDR2 FYNNEI. The ends were cut back, 5 bases at V and 1 base at J, with 11 bases in the middle. In DNA form, the CDR3 reads TGTGCCAGCAGTTACGGACGGGAGAACACTGAAGCTTTCTTT. Protein product: CASSYGRENTEAFF.

V is TRBV7-9 and J is TRBJ1-5; perhaps TRBD1 as D (6 bases). CDR3 length: 16 amino acids. Trimming cost V 5 bases and J 1 base, with 15 bases left between them. Germline V gene data show CDR1 as SEHNR and CDR2 as FQNEAQ (reference sequence). CDR3 in DNA: TGTGCCAGCAGCCTTAGGACAGCGGGGAGCAATCAGCCCCAGCATTTT. Its translation: CASSLRTAGSNQPQHF.

With regard to this clonotype: A much larger clone sits a single nucleotide away, making a read error possible. This rearrangement joins TRBV10-2 to TRBJ1-1; 7 nucleotides line up with TRBD1. Germline CDR1 reads WSHSY; CDR2 reads SAAADI. This CDR3 contains 12 residues. In DNA, the CDR3 is TGCACCGCAAGACAGGGCTCCACTGAAGCTTTCTTT. This sequence encodes CTARQGSTEAFF.

This clonotype has ten or more counts. The chain uses TRBV2 and TRBJ1-6, with D unclear. Trimming left V 8 bases short and J 7 bases short, with 12 bases between. CDR1 is SNHLY and CDR2 is FYNNEI in the germline V gene. This CDR3 is 13 amino acids long. The CDR3 nucleotides read TGTGCCAGCTGCGTCCAGCAGAATTCACCCCTCCACTTT. Protein: CASCVQQNSPLHF.

This chain connects TRBV6-5 to TRBJ1-5; D is ambiguous. The CDR3 has 16 residues. Between the trimmed V and J ends, which lost 5 bases and 3 bases, there was a span of 17 bases. Germline V gene data show CDR1 as MNHEY and CDR2 as SVGAGI. CDR3 DNA sequence: TGTGCCAGCAGTATCTTAGCCGGCTATGCCAATCAGCCCCAGCATTTT. This translates into CASSILAGYANQPQHF.

As concerns this clonotype: One junction end does not reproduce the germline sequence, and a read error may be involved. The chain's CDR3 is CSSGSTREETQYF. The CDR3 nucleotides read TGTTCCAGCGGCTCCACCCGAGAGGAGACCCAGTACTTC. The chain carries TRBV7-2 and TRBJ2-5; possible D gene TRBD2, 5 bases. Germline-derived CDR1 and CDR2 are SGHTA and FQGNSA. This CDR3 comprises 13 residues.

The chain uses TRBV20-1 and TRBJ1-1; 8 nucleotides line up with TRBD1. V was pared by 6 bases and J by 4 bases, with 10 bases of the junction left unmatched. There are 14 residues in the CDR3. Looked up from germline, CDR1 is DFQATT and CDR2 is SNEGSKA (reference sequence). CDR3 coding DNA: TGCAGTGCCGGCGACAGGGGAAGTGGCACTGAAGCTTTCTTT. The encoded protein is CSAGDRGSGTEAFF.

This clonotype was seen only a few times. The V and J genes are TRBV2 and TRBJ2-2; TRBD1 matches 9 bases. The CDR3 covers 15 residues. J gave up 2 bases and V 7 bases, and 5 bases lay outside the gene matches. CDR1 and CDR2 (germline): SNHLY, FYNNEI. CDR3 region: CASIVGQGNTGELFF. The DNA for the CDR3 is TGTGCCAGCATTGTGGGACAGGGAAACACCGGGGAGCTGTTTTTT.

This sequence joins TRBV6-6 and TRBJ1-2; D unresolved. V gave up 5 bases and J gave up 4 bases, with 14 bases separating them. The CDR3 totals 14 residues. Germline V lookup: CDR1 MNHNY, CDR2 SVGAGI (reference sequence). The CDR3 bases are TGTGCCAGCAGTGTTCCAGGAGTGGTCTATGGCTACACCTTC. It codes for CASSVPGVVYGYTF.

This clonotype was counted ten times or more. The gene calls are TRBV2 and TRBJ1-1, with D unclear. Germline CDR1 and CDR2: SNHLY and FYNNEI. The V and J ends lost 5 bases and 8 bases respectively, with 12 bases between them. The CDR3 is 12 residues long. The chain's CDR3 is CASSRDGLEAFF. CDR3 nucleotide sequence: TGTGCCAGCAGTCGCGACGGATTAGAAGCTTTCTTT.

This rearrangement joins TRBV10-3 to TRBJ1-6, with D tentatively TRBD1 (5 bases). V gave up 10 bases and J gave up 6 bases, with 22 bases separating them. The germline V gene has CDR1 ENHRY and CDR2 SYGVKD. CDR3 size: 16 residues. For the CDR3, the DNA is TGTGCCAGCACTCCAGCAGGCCGGAGGGGTAATTCACCCCTCCACTTT. Residues: CASTPAGRRGNSPLHF.

This clonotype has just a few counts. This rearrangement joins TRBV12-3 or TRBV12-4 to TRBJ1-1, with D hard to call. Trimming cost V 3 bases and J 3 bases, with 11 bases left between them. This CDR3 is 14 amino acids long. CDR3 sequence reads: CASSFLGIDTEAFF. CDR3 coding DNA: TGTGCCAGCAGTTTCTTGGGGATTGACACTGAAGCTTTCTTT.

The chain is built from TRBV7-9 and TRBJ1-3, with D unresolved. Germline loops: CDR1 SEHNR, CDR2 FQNEAQ (reference sequence). Between the trimmed V and J ends, which lost 5 bases and 7 bases, there was a span of 15 bases. The CDR3 spans 14 residues. The CDR3 is CASSQDLGVNTIYF. In nucleotides, the CDR3 is TGTGCCAGCAGCCAAGATCTCGGGGTTAACACCATATATTTT.

This clonotype was detected a few times. CDR3 sequence reads: CASSLEGPTFSGNTIYF. In DNA, the CDR3 is TGCGCCAGCAGCTTGGAGGGACCAACATTCTCTGGAAACACCATATATTTT. The chain recombines TRBV5-1 with TRBJ1-3; D might be TRBD1 (5 bases). The CDR3 loop spans 17 amino acids. Trimming took 0 bases from V and 0 from J, leaving 13 bases between them. Per germline, CDR1 SGHRS and CDR2 YFSETQ. The whole variable domain, remainder taken from reference TRBV5-1 and TRBJ1-3, is KAGVTQTPRYLIKTRGQQVTLSCSPISGHRSVSWYQQTPGQGLQFLFEYFSETQRNKGNFPGRFSGRQFSNSRSEMNVSTLELGDSALYLCASSLEGPTFSGNTIYFGEGSWLTVV.

Worth noting for this clonotype: The junction does not match germline at one end; this may be a read error. The CDR3 reads CASSQRVESYERYF. The CDR3 DNA follows: TGTGCCAGCAGCCAGCGGGTGGAATCCTACGAGCGGTACTTC. V usage is TRBV7-2 and J usage is TRBJ2-7; D is possibly TRBD2 (6 bases). CDR3 length equals 14 residues. Germline loops: CDR1 SGHTA, CDR2 FQGNSA.

This clonotype was counted only a few times. V and J are TRBV7-2 and TRBJ2-7; TRBD2 agrees at 7 bases. Germline values: CDR1 SGHTA, CDR2 FQGNSA. The CDR3 sequence is 18 residues long. The V segment lost 0 bases and the J segment 5 bases; nucleotides outside the gene matches: 16. CDR3 sequence: CASSLALAGREKWNEQYF. The CDR3, as DNA: TGTGCCAGCAGCTTAGCGTTAGCCGGGCGGGAGAAGTGGAACGAGCAGTACTTC. Together with reference TRBV7-2 and TRBJ2-7, the CDR3 gives the full variable domain: GAGVSQSPSNKVTEKGKDVELRCDPISGHTALYWYRQSLGQGLEFLIYFQGNSAPDKSGLPSDRFSAERTGGSVSTLTIQRTQQEDSAVYLCASSLALAGREKWNEQYFGPGTRLTVT.

The chain joins TRBV5-1 to TRBJ1-2; 9 bases match TRBD1. CDR1 and CDR2 (germline): SGHRS, YFSETQ. This CDR3 spans 18 amino acids. Trimming cost V 4 bases and J 3 bases; bases outside gene matches: 16. The CDR3: CASSIGQGTGEGDYGYTF. Written as DNA, the CDR3 is TGCGCCAGCAGCATAGGACAGGGGACCGGGGAGGGGGACTATGGCTACACCTTC.